Following are 9 T cell receptor beta chains from one sample sequenced in a study of blood T cell repertoires in COVID-19. TCRdb keeps only in-frame clones here, not all; method: immunoSEQ multiplex PCR. The sample shows roughly 360,000 clones, over 65% of them seen only once. Sequencing used peripheral blood. These TCRs come from a human donor with acute or convalescent COVID-19. The donor label of this sample is uncertain.

This clone showed up just a few times. V and J are TRBV12-3 or TRBV12-4 and TRBJ1-2; D possibly corresponds to TRBD1 (5 bases). V was clipped by 6 bases and J by 7 bases, with 12 bases between them. The CDR3 runs to 12 residues. CDR3 residues: CASRPGFSGYTF. In DNA, the CDR3 is TGTGCCAGCAGACCAGGGTTTTCTGGCTACACCTTC.

In this sample, this clone turned up a few times. The CDR3 coding sequence is TGTGCCAGCAGCCAAGATCACAGGAACTATGGCTACACCTTC. It specifies CASSQDHRNYGYTF. The rearrangement uses TRBV3-1 (or the pseudogene TRBV3-2) and TRBJ1-2; D might be TRBD1 (5 bases). Trimming stripped 0 bases from V and 2 bases from J, with 7 bases between. The CDR3 runs 14 residues. From germline, CDR1 is LGHDT and CDR2 YNNKEL (reference sequence).

The chain is built from TRBV10-3 and TRBJ1-5; D call uncertain. V was pared by 2 bases and J by 6 bases, with 11 bases between. Germline loops: CDR1 ENHRY, CDR2 SYGVKD. This CDR3 comprises 14 residues. The chain's CDR3 is CAISEGEPGQPQHF. The DNA for the CDR3 is TGTGCCATCAGTGAGGGGGAGCCCGGTCAGCCCCAGCATTTT.

This chain uses TRBV5-1 with TRBJ1-2; 7 nucleotides line up with TRBD1. The CDR3 has 16 amino acids. V lost 1 base, J lost 1 base, and 7 bases stayed unmatched. Germline CDR1 SGHRS, CDR2 YFSETQ. The DNA for the CDR3 is TGCGCCAGCAGCTTGAGAGGAGGGGGCGGTAACTATGGCTACACCTTC. Translation: CASSLRGGGGNYGYTF.

V usage is TRBV7-9 and J usage is TRBJ2-7, with a weak D call TRBD1 (6 bases). V was clipped by 4 bases and J by 6 bases, with 10 bases between them. Per the germline V gene, CDR1 is SEHNR and CDR2 is FQNEAQ (reference sequence). This CDR3 contains 12 residues. The CDR3 loop reads CASSSGVREQYF. CDR3 DNA: TGTGCCAGCAGCTCAGGGGTTCGCGAGCAGTACTTC.

The chain recombines TRBV2 with TRBJ1-1; tentative D call: TRBD1 (5 bases). Trimming stripped 4 bases from V and 4 bases from J, with 13 bases between. CDR1 is SNHLY, CDR2 FYNNEI, per germline. The CDR3 spans 14 residues. CDR3 DNA sequence: TGTGCCAGCAGTGTATGGCAGGGAAGCACTGAAGCTTTCTTT. Protein product: CASSVWQGSTEAFF.

V gene TRBV9 combines with J gene TRBJ1-1; TRBD1 matches 7 bases. Germline values: CDR1 SGDLS, CDR2 YYNGEE. The CDR3 has 16 amino acids. Trimming at V came to 0 bases and at J to 1 base, leaving 6 bases not matched to a gene. The CDR3 coding sequence is TGTGCCAGCAGCGTAGCCTCCGGGACAGCGAACACTGAAGCTTTCTTT. The encoded protein is CASSVASGTANTEAFF.

This chain connects TRBV5-1 to TRBJ2-3, with no clear D. This CDR3 has 16 amino acids. CDR1 and CDR2 (germline): SGHRS, YFSETQ. V gave up 4 bases and J gave up 0 bases, with 15 bases separating them. The CDR3, as DNA: TGCGCCAGCAGCAAGGCCGAGGTCCCTAGCACAGATACGCAGTATTTT. Translation: CASSKAEVPSTDTQYF.

This rearrangement joins TRBV7-9 to TRBJ1-2; 7 bases agree with TRBD1. Germline V gene data show CDR1 as SEHNR and CDR2 as FQNEAQ (reference sequence). The CDR3 has 12 residues. Trimming removed 4 bases from V and 8 bases from J; junction bases left unmatched: 4. The DNA of the CDR3 is TGTGCCAGCAGCTCGCAACAGGGGGGCTACACCTTC. Residues: CASSSQQGGYTF.